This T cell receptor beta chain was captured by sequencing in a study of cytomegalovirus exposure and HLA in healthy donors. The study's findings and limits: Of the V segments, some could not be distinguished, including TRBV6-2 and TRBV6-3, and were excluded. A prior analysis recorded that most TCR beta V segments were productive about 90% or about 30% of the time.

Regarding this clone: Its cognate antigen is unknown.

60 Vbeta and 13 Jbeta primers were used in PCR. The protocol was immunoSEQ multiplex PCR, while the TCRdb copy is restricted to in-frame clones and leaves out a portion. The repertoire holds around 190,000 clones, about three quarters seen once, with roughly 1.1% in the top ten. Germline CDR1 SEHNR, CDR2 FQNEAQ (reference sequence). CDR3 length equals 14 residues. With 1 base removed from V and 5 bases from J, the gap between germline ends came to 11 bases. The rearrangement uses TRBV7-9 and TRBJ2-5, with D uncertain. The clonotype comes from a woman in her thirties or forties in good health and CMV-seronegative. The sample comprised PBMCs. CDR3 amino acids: CASSLGVYRETQYF. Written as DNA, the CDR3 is TGTGCCAGCAGCTTAGGCGTATATCGGGAGACCCAGTACTTC.